The present entry profiles one TCR beta chain with its context. What this receptor recognizes is not known. The input lacks base qualities; no much larger clone sits a single base away. The sample is drawn from a study of monozygotic twins with cystic fibrosis (dated by TCRdb to about 2021). With regard to the full study: Barcoded libraries were prepared with roughly 14 PCR cycles from around 3 micrograms of fragmented DNA. To assess genetic influence on V and J gene usage, the study compared TCR beta repertoires within and across 16 monozygotic twin pairs with cystic fibrosis. Made up mostly of children and adolescents, the cohort included ten female and six male twin pairs ranging in age from about 2.0 to 40 years, with a median of around 9 years. On the day of blood sampling, twins were ranked among around 1,000 cohort participants for weight-for-height and for FEVPerc (FEV1 disease centile). Data for three of the twin pairs had been reported previously in another context. General study outcomes and caveats: No association turned up between shared CDR3 numbers and age, concordance or disease severity, and the cohort was small. Nucleotide-identical clonotype sharing was significantly higher within monozygotic CF twin pairs than between unrelated CF individuals (P = 0.000026, Mann-Whitney). In 13 of 16 pairs, V gene usage most closely resembled the co-twin's, and the same held for J usage in 8 of 16 pairs, a pattern suggesting genetic constraints. Simpson clonality tended to be low (median roughly 0.0088), which suggests a naive-dominated repertoire, although clonality was higher in the most severely affected patients.

TCR beta CDR3 regions were amplified by multiplex PCR with the immunoSEQ immune profiling system according to the manufacturer's instructions. Sequencing was performed on an Illumina NextSeq system. In the source study's methods: Sequence data were processed on the immunoSEQ Analyzer platform, and clonality was computed as the square root of Simpson's index of productive rearrangements. V and J usage similarity was measured by Jensen-Shannon distance, and CDR3 generation probabilities were computed with OLGA. Shared CDR3 sequences were searched in the immuneACCESS database (August 2020) and in VDJdb (December 2020). The table was pulled from immuneACCESS by TCRdb, which kept in-frame rearrangements only. Such tables lose some clones; where checked, under half of the loss comes from unresolved V genes, and the rest has no known cause. V and J calls and clone size are copied from that table; D and trimming were computed from the DNA. For this sample the table gives 30,000 or so clones, of which approximately 72% were detected only once. The top ten constitute around 0.78% of the sample.

The twin pairs came from the European Cystic Fibrosis Twin and Sibling Study Cohort, which recruited patients from over a hundred CF clinics across 14 European countries. Zygosity and CFTR genotype were verified in-house, with zygosity tested by multiplex PCR of nine short tandem repeat loci. Peripheral blood was sampled from each twin, with clinical parameters recorded on the day of blood sampling. Phenol/chloroform extraction was used to isolate genomic DNA from peripheral blood cells, and the DNA was then kept in TE buffer at 4 degrees C. Reading from cysteine to phenylalanine, the CDR3 counts 12 amino acids. Only CDR3 DNA remains: 36 bases, in frame from the first base. The germline V gene sets CDR1 to SNHLY and CDR2 to FYNNEI. V was cut back by 5 bases and J by 3 bases, leaving a gap of 7 bases between them.

The source is a girl aged 10 to 17 with cystic fibrosis. The sequence links TRBV2 to TRBJ1-1; the D gene assignment is ambiguous. Sequenced: blood. The CDR3 reads CASSIRDTEAFF. The DNA is as follows: TGTGCCAGCAGTATAAGGGACACTGAAGCTTTCTTT.